The 16 T cell receptor beta chains below all came from one sample that was sequenced in a study of T cells in Graves' hyperthyroidism and ophthalmopathy. What was amplified from RNA transcripts were TCR beta CDR3 regions. First-round RT-PCR targeting the TCR CDR3 was performed with the HTBI primer set. MiXCR, run by TCRdb on the multiplex PCR reads, gives a single entry per CDR3 protein. Here the sample spans approximately 520,000 distinct CDR3 sequences, around a quarter being singletons. The sample consisted of blood. These receptors came from a woman aged 30 to 39 with Graves' ophthalmopathy.

This clonotype has ten or more counts. The chain carries TRBV20-1 and TRBJ1-1; D is unclear. The CDR3 contains 11 residues. Germline V gives CDR1 DFQATT, CDR2 SNEGSKA (reference sequence). The V end lost 5 bases, the J end lost 6 bases, and 10 bases lay between the germline ends. The CDR3 DNA reads TGCAGTGCTGCCGGAACGGCTGAAGCTTTCTTT. Translated, it gives CSAAGTAEAFF.

The J gene is TRBJ2-5, the V gene TRBV18; 7 nucleotides line up with TRBD1. From germline, CDR1 is KGHSH and CDR2 LQKENI. Losses at the gene ends were 3 bases for V and 5 bases for J; bases not matched to a gene: 3. The CDR3 is 13 residues long. The CDR3 DNA reads as TGTGCCAGCTCACCCGGACAGGAGGAGACCCAGTACTTC. It specifies CASSPGQEETQYF.

There are a few counts of this clonotype. The chain is built from TRBV6-5 and TRBJ1-1; the D is unclear. The CDR3 totals 15 residues. The V gene lost 8 bases and the J gene lost 5 bases, with 21 bases spanning the gap. In germline, CDR1 is MNHEY, CDR2 SVGAGI. DNA of the CDR3: TGTGCCAGCTTGTCGTCCGGGAGTGGGTTGACTGAAGCTTTCTTT. This codes for CASLSSGSGLTEAFF.

The gene calls are TRBV6-5 and TRBJ1-1, with D tentatively TRBD1 (5 bases). The ends were cut back, 2 bases at V and 0 bases at J, with 10 bases in the middle. The CDR3 is made up of 15 amino acids. Looked up from germline, CDR1 is MNHEY and CDR2 is SVGAGI. The CDR3: CASSYRGSLNTEAFF. As DNA, the CDR3 is TGTGCCAGCAGTTACAGGGGCAGTTTGAACACTGAAGCTTTCTTT.

Here the CDR3 DNA reads TGTGCCAGCAGCCTTGGGACAGCAAACACCATATATTTT. Translating it yields CASSLGTANTIYF. The chain is built from TRBV3-1 and TRBJ1-3, with 7 positions matching TRBD1. CDR1 is LGHDT, CDR2 YNNKEL, per germline (reference sequence). This CDR3 is built from 13 residues. Trimming removed 4 bases from V and 6 bases from J; junction bases left unmatched: 3.

This chain connects TRBV7-3 to TRBJ2-2; D unresolved. Germline V gene lookup returns CDR1 SGHTA and CDR2 FQGTGA. Trimming stripped 5 bases from V and 4 bases from J, with 14 bases between. The CDR3 has 15 residues. The CDR3 DNA reads TGTGCCAGCAGCCCCTCCTCGCTTAGCACCGGGGAGCTGTTTTTT. It specifies CASSPSSLSTGELFF.

This clonotype has only a few counts. The gene calls are TRBV6-2 or TRBV6-3 and TRBJ2-4; TRBD2 matches at 7 bases. Losses at the gene ends were 6 bases for V and 6 bases for J; bases not matched to a gene: 11. This CDR3 contains 15 residues. Per the germline V gene, CDR1 is MNHEY and CDR2 is SVGEGT. CDR3 sequence: CASSPRGLAVNIQYF. The DNA of the CDR3 is TGTGCCAGCAGCCCTCGAGGTCTAGCGGTAAACATTCAGTACTTC.

J is TRBJ2-5 and V is TRBV11-2, with 11 nucleotides matching TRBD2. The V gene's germline CDR1 is SGHAT and CDR2 FQNNGV. CDR3 length: 17 residues. J lost 0 bases, V lost 6 bases, and 9 bases had no gene match. Here the CDR3 DNA reads TGTGCCAGCAGGCCTACTAGCGGGGGACAGTACCAAGAGACCCAGTACTTC. Protein sequence: CASRPTSGGQYQETQYF. The variable domain in full, with the rest retrieved from reference TRBV11-2 and TRBJ2-5, is EAGVAQSPRYKIIEKRQSVAFWCNPISGHATLYWYQQILGQGPKLLIQFQNNGVVDDSQLPKDRFSAERLKGVDSTLKIQPAKLEDSAVYLCASRPTSGGQYQETQYFGPGTRLLVL.

This clonotype appeared many times. This chain connects TRBV6-5 to TRBJ2-7, with D unclear. Per the germline V gene, CDR1 is MNHEY and CDR2 is SVGAGI. V gave up 4 bases and J gave up 1 base, with 11 bases separating them. The CDR3 runs to 14 residues. CDR3 DNA: TGTGCCAGCAGTTTTGGCATTACATCCTACGAGCAGTACTTC. Translated, it gives CASSFGITSYEQYF.

The chain recombines TRBV15 with TRBJ2-5, with D possibly TRBD1 on 6 matching bases. This CDR3 has 15 residues. Germline values: CDR1 LNHNV, CDR2 YYDKDF (reference sequence). With 1 base removed from V and 1 base from J, the gap between germline ends came to 10 bases. CDR3 nucleotide sequence: TGTGCCACCAGCAGAGCCTCAGGGGTCCAAGAGACCCAGTACTTC. Translated: CATSRASGVQETQYF.

Many counts were recorded for this clonotype. V is TRBV7-8 and J is TRBJ1-1, with D maybe TRBD1 (6 bases). V was pared by 3 bases and J by 6 bases, with 8 bases between. Germline loops: CDR1 SGHVS, CDR2 FQNEAQ. The length of the CDR3 is 12 residues. This CDR3 is CASSFGQPEAFF. In DNA, the CDR3 is TGTGCCAGCAGCTTCGGACAGCCTGAAGCTTTCTTT. Full variable domain (rest looked up from reference TRBV7-8 and TRBJ1-1): GAGVSQSPRYKVAKRGQDVALRCDPISGHVSLFWYQQALGQGPEFLTYFQNEAQLDKSGLPSDRFFAERPEGSVSTLKIQRTQQEDSAVYLCASSFGQPEAFFGQGTRLTVV.

The chain is built from TRBV6-1 and TRBJ1-2, with a possible D match to TRBD1 (5 bases). CDR3 length: 12 residues. V dropped 8 bases and J dropped 5 bases, with 12 bases sitting between them. Germline V gene data show CDR1 as MNHNS and CDR2 as SASEGT. The CDR3 here is CASRFQGYGYTF. CDR3 nucleotide sequence: TGTGCCAGCCGGTTTCAGGGTTATGGCTACACCTTC.

This chain uses TRBV6-1 with TRBJ2-7; D remains ambiguous. Trimming shortened V by 7 bases and J by 6 bases, and 16 bases separated the two germline ends. The germline V gene has CDR1 MNHNS and CDR2 SASEGT. CDR3 length: 13 residues. This chain's CDR3 is CASTLPLWVEQYF. The CDR3 DNA reads TGTGCCAGCACCCTGCCCCTTTGGGTCGAGCAGTACTTC.

This clonotype was seen a single time. Because it lacks the conserved phenylalanine or tryptophan at the end, this CDR3 is likely a read error. The rearrangement uses TRBV6-2 or TRBV6-3 and TRBJ2-5; possible D gene TRBD2, 5 bases. The germline gives CDR1 MNHEY, CDR2 SVGEGT. V lost 2 bases to trimming and J lost 1 base, with 5 bases between them. The CDR3 loop spans 13 amino acids. For the CDR3, the DNA is TGTGCCAGCAGTTACACTAGCCAAGAGACCCAGTACCTC. Translating gives CASSYTSQETQYL.

This clonotype was recorded at least ten times. The chain links TRBV27 to TRBJ1-2; D may be TRBD1 (5 bases). The V end lost 6 bases, the J end lost 3 bases, and 17 bases lay between the germline ends. Germline lookup yields CDR1 MNHEY and CDR2 SMNVEV (reference sequence). The length of the CDR3 is 15 residues. CDR3 sequence (DNA): TGTGCCAGCAGCCCCCGGGGGGAGGGGTACTATGGCTACACCTTC. This codes for CASSPRGEGYYGYTF.

This clonotype has ten or more counts. The chain has TRBV15 and TRBJ1-2; tentative D call: TRBD1 (5 bases). V lost 8 bases to trimming and J lost 3 bases, with 16 bases between them. Germline V gene lookup returns CDR1 LNHNV and CDR2 YYDKDF (reference sequence). The CDR3 has 14 amino acids. The CDR3 loop is CATGMQGYDYGYTF. For the CDR3, the DNA is TGTGCCACCGGCATGCAGGGTTATGACTATGGCTACACCTTC.